This T cell receptor beta chain was profiled in a study of blood T cell repertoires in COVID-19 (dated by TCRdb to 2020 to 2021). About the investigation overall: Samples covering the acute and convalescent phases of COVID-19 were provided by collaborators in the United States, Italy and Spain. Deeply sampled blood TCRbeta repertoires from subjects exposed to, actively infected with, or recovered from COVID-19 were included in the dataset. The sample metadata nearly always contained a de-identified subject ID, COVID-19 status, age in years and sex. The prospective study material was composed of cDNA or gDNA derived from T cells, B-cell-depleted T cells, or PBMCs. The repertoires were released in a freely available public database intended as a resource for research on the immune response to SARS-CoV-2. Samples were obtained from the ongoing ImmuneRACE study (first 160 participants) and from 1,254 subjects provided by 6 global collaborators. Where available, HLA class I and class II types were obtained from metadata supplied by the sample provider rather than from assay-based typing.

TCRbeta CDR3 regions were amplified from genomic DNA by means of the immunoSEQ Assay, a bias-controlled multiplex PCR. Regarding the original processing steps: Within the assay, amplification of reference gene primers was used to estimate how many nucleated cells each sample contained. Sequence reads were collapsed and filtered to measure the absolute abundance of every unique TCRbeta CDR3 rearrangement. For each sample, productive Simpson clonality was calculated by taking the square root of Simpson's diversity index across productive rearrangements. The table comes from immuneACCESS by way of TCRdb, which keeps in-frame sequences with V and J called. Part of the clones is missing from these tables; in studies checked, under half for an unresolved V gene and the rest for unknown reasons. V and J calls and clone size are those listed in that table; D and trimming were worked out from the DNA. The sample table shows roughly 460,000 clones, and approximately 90% are seen once. 0.8% to 0.9% of the sample lies in the top ten.

With regard to this clone: Its antigen is still unknown. No base quality values were provided; no much bigger clone lies one nucleotide off.

In Seattle, one collaborating source enrolled patients while the infection was active and tracked those patients longitudinally over the course of disease. Collaborating institutions collected whole blood in K2EDTA tubes following their own protocols. For TCRbeta analysis, collaborators shipped samples in one of three forms: frozen whole blood, isolated PBMCs, or DNA extracted from either of those sample types. On the study overall, not on this receptor specifically: How much clinical and demographic metadata was included differed by source and by participant, and the metadata was provided uncurated.

The specimen was peripheral blood. The receptor was derived from a man between 18 and 29 years old with COVID-19, enrolled during active disease.

In nucleotide form, the sequence is TGTGCCAGCCACGAGATCTCTGGAAACACCATATATTTT. The resulting protein is CASHEISGNTIYF. The sequence joins TRBV3-1 (or the pseudogene TRBV3-2) to TRBJ1-3; the D gene assignment is ambiguous. Including the terminal cysteine and phenylalanine, the CDR3 comprises 13 residues. Here the CDR3 DNA is all that survives: 39 bases in frame from base 1. V and J are truncated by 8 bases and 0 bases respectively, leaving an intervening sequence of 8 bases. The germline V gene encodes CDR1 LGHDT and CDR2 YNNKEL (reference sequence).